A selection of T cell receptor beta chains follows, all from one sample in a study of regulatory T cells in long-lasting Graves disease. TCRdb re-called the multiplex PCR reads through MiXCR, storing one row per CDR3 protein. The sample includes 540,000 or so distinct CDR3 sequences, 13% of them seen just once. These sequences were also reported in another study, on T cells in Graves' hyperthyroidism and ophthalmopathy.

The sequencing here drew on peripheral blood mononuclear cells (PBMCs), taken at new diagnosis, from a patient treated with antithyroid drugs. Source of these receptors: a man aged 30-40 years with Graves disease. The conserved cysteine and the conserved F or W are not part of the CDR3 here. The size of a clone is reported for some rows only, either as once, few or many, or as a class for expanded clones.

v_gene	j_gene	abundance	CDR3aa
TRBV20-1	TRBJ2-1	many	SAQGDRNEQF
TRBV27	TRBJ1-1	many	ASSPGRPNTEAF
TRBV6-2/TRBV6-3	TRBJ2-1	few	ASSPRDSPVNEQF
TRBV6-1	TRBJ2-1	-	ASRSRRTSGSSYNEQF
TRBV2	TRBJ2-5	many	ATQVLAETQY
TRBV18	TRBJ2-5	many	ASSLFVAGSLEETQY
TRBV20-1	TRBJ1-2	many	SAIPGHKNYGYT
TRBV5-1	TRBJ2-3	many	ASSLVADNTQY
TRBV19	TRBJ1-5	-	ASSETGTDYSNQPQH
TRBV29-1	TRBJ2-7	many	SVVTGGLGEQY
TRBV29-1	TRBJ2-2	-	SVEPRGTGELF
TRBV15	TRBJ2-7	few	ATSRNPGPAGSYEQY
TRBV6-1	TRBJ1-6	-	ASTGQSSYNSPLH
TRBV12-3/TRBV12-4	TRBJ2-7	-	ASSTSGTRYEQY
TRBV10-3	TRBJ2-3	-	AISLGLGGTDTQY
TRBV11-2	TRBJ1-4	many	ASSHDRGGEKLF